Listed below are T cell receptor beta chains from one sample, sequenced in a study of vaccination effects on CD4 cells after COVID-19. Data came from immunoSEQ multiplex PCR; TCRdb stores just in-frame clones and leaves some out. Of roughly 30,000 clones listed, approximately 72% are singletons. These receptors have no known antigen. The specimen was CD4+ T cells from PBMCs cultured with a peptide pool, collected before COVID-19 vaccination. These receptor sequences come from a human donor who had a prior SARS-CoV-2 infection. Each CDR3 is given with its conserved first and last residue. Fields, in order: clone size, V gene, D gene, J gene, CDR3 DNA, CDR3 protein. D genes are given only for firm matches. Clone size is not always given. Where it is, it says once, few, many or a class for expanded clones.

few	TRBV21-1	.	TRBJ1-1	TGTGCCAGCAGCCTTTCCGGAGACTTTGAAGCTTTCTTT	CASSLSGDFEAFF
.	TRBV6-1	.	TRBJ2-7	TGTGCCAGCAGTGAAGCGTCGACAGTGACATCCTACGAGCAGTACTTC	CASSEASTVTSYEQYF
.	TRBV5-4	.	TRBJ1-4	TGTGCCAGCAGCTTGGGCGGGACAACTAATGAAAAACTGTTTTTT	CASSLGGTTNEKLFF
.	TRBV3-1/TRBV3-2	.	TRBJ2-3	TGTGCCAGCAGCCCCCCGGCGGGCACAGATACGCAGTATTTT	CASSPPAGTDTQYF
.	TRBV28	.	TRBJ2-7	TGTGCCAGCAGTTCCGGGCCACTCGAGCAGTACTTC	CASSSGPLEQYF
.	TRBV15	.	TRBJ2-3	TGTGCCACCACACCGCCGGGCAGCACAGATACGCAGTATTTT	CATTPPGSTDTQYF
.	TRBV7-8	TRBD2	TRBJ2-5	TGTGCCAGCAGCCCAAAACTAGCGGAGACCCAAGAGACCCAGTACTTC	CASSPKLAETQETQYF
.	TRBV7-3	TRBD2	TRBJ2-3	TGTGCCAGCAGCTTAACTAGCGGGGGGGGAACAGATACGCAGTATTTT	CASSLTSGGGTDTQYF
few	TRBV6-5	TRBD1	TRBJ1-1	TGTGCCAGCAGCACCGGGACAGGGACCATCGGGGCTTTCTTT	CASSTGTGTIGAFF
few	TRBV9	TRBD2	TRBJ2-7	TGTGCCAGCAGCGTCGGGACTAGCGGGGGGTATGGCGAGCAGTACTTC	CASSVGTSGGYGEQYF
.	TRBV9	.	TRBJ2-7	TGTGCCAGCAGCGTAGACCCCCAGGGGGGGACCGGGACCGAGCAGTACTTC	CASSVDPQGGTGTEQYF
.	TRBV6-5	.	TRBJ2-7	TGTGCCAGCAGTCGGGAGTTTGAGAGAAGGAAGTACTTC	CASSREFERRKYF
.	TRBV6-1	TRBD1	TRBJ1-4	TGTGCCAGCAGACCGACAGGGGGGAGTGAAAAACTGTTTTTT	CASRPTGGSEKLFF
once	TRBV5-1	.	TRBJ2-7	TGCGCCAGCAACAGTTACTCCTACGAGCAGTACTTC	CASNSYSYEQYF
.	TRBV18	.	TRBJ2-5	TGTGCCAGCTCACCCGTCGGAGAGACCCAGTACTTC	CASSPVGETQYF
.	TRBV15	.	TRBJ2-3	TGTGCCACCAGCAAAGGGGGAAGCACAGATACGCAGTATTTT	CATSKGGSTDTQYF
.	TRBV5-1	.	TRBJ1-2	TGCGCCAGCAGTGTAACGGCTAATGGCTACACCTTC	CASSVTANGYTF
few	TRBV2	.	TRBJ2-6	TGTGCCAGCAGTGAGGTCGGCAAGGGCTGGGCCAACGTCCTGACTTTC	CASSEVGKGWANVLTF
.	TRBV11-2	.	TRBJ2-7	TGTGCCAGCAGCTACCGACAAAGGCTCGACTACGAGCAGTACTTC	CASSYRQRLDYEQYF
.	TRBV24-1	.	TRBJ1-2	TGTGCCACCGGGGCGGCAGGGGCTAGCTATGGCTACACCTTC	CATGAAGASYGYTF
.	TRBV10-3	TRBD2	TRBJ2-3	TGTGCGATCATGTCGAATAGCGGGGGCACAGATACGCAGTATTTT	CAIMSNSGGTDTQYF
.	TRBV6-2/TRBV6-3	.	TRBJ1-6	TGTGCCAGCAGTTACTCCGGGACTTCCAGCTCCTATAATTCACCCCTCCACTTT	CASSYSGTSSSYNSPLHF
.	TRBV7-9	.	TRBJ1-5	TGTGCCAGCAGCTTAGACACTCAGCCCCAGCATTTT	CASSLDTQPQHF
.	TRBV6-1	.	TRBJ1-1	TGTGCCAGCAGTGAATCCGGGACAAGGGTGCTGCGGGCTGAAGCTTTCTTT	CASSESGTRVLRAEAFF
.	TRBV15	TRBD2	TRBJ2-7	TGTGCCACCAGCAGTACATTCGGGACTAGCGGGAGATACGAGCAGTACTTC	CATSSTFGTSGRYEQYF
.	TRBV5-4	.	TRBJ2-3	TGTGCCAGCAGCGCGACAGGAGATACGCAGTATTTT	CASSATGDTQYF
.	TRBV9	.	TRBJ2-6	TGTGCCAGCAGCATAGGGGGCTCTGGGGCCAACGTCCTGACTTTC	CASSIGGSGANVLTF
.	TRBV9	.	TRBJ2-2	TGTGCCAGCAGCGTAGGATCGGGCGTGAACACCGGGGAGCTGTTTTTT	CASSVGSGVNTGELFF
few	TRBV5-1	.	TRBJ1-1	TGCGCCAGCAGCAGAGACAGACCGAACACTGAAGCTTTCTTT	CASSRDRPNTEAFF
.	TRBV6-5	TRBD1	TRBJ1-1	TGTGCCAGCAGTTACTCGGACAGGCTATCTGAAGCTTTCTTT	CASSYSDRLSEAFF
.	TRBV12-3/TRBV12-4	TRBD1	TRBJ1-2	TGTGCCAGCAGTACAGGGGAACGCTATGGCTACACCTTC	CASSTGERYGYTF
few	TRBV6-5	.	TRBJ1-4	TGTGCCAGCAGCCCCCCGGGACGGATTAATGAAAAACTGTTTTTT	CASSPPGRINEKLFF
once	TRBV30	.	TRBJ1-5	TGTGCCTGGAGTGATAGCAATCAGCCCCAGCATTTT	CAWSDSNQPQHF
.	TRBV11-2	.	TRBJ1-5	TGTGCCAGCAGCTTAGAGGGTCAGCCCCAGCATTTT	CASSLEGQPQHF
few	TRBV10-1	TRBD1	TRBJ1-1	TGCGCCAGCAGGGACAGGGGGGACATGAAGGCGGCTGAAGCTTTCTTT	CASRDRGDMKAAEAFF
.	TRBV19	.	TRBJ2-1	TGTGCCAGTAGTCGGTCCCTAACGGGCAATGAGCAGTTCTTC	CASSRSLTGNEQFF
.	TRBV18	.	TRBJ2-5	TGTGCCAGCTCAGGACGGACAAACAAAGAGACCCAGTACTTC	CASSGRTNKETQYF
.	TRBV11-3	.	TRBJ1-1	TGTGCCAGCAGCTCCGTGACCCGTGAAGCTTTCTTT	CASSSVTREAFF
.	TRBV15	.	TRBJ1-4	TGTGCCACCAGCAGAGCACCGACGATAACAACTAATGAAAAACTGTTTTTT	CATSRAPTITTNEKLFF
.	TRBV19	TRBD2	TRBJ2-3	TGTGCCAGTAGTATGTGGCCCCCCGGGACTAGCGGGAGTACAGATACGCAGTATTTT	CASSMWPPGTSGSTDTQYF
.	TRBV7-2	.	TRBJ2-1	TGTGCCAGCAGTAGACGGAGGAACAATGAGCAGTTCTTC	CASSRRRNNEQFF
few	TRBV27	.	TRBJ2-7	TGTGCCAGCAGTTATACTAGGGGGGGCTACGAGCAGTACTTC	CASSYTRGGYEQYF
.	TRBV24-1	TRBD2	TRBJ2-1	TGTGCCACCAGTGATCCAAAGGCTAGCGGTCATGAGCAGTTCTTC	CATSDPKASGHEQFF
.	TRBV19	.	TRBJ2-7	TGTGCCAGTAGGGGGGACCACTCCTACGAGCAGTACTTC	CASRGDHSYEQYF
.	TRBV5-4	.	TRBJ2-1	TGTGCCAGCAGCAACGGAGGGGGAAGGGACAATGAGCAGTTCTTC	CASSNGGGRDNEQFF
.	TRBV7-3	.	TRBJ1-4	TGTGCCGGGGCCTTGACAGCAACTAATGAAAAACTGTTTTTT	CAGALTATNEKLFF
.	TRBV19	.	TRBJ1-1	TGTGCCAGTAGTATAGATAGGTTATCCGAAGCTTTCTTT	CASSIDRLSEAFF
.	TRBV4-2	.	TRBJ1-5	TGTGCCAGCAGCCAAGAGGGCGGTCCGGGGGGTCAGCCCCAGCATTTT	CASSQEGGPGGQPQHF
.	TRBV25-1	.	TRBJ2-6	TGTGCCAGCAGTGGACCTGGGGCCAACGTCCTGACTTTC	CASSGPGANVLTF
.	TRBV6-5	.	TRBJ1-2	TGTGCCAGCAGTACGGGGGGGCTCCCCTATGGCTACACCTTC	CASSTGGLPYGYTF
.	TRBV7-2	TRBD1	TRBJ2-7	TGTGCCAGCAGCTTCAGGGACAGGGCTTCCGAGCAGTACTTC	CASSFRDRASEQYF
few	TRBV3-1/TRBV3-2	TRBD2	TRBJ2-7	TGTGCCAGCAGCCAAGTCCACCTAGCGGGAGGCGAGCAGTACTTC	CASSQVHLAGGEQYF
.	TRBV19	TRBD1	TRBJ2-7	TGTGCCAGTAGTATTACAGGGGCAATCTACGAGCAGTACTTC	CASSITGAIYEQYF
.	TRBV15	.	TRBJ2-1	TGTGCCACCAGCAGAGGAGGGGGACTACGGTACTACAATGAGCAGTTCTTC	CATSRGGGLRYYNEQFF
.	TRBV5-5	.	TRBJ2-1	TGTGCCAGCAGCTTGTCCCCCCCCCTGGACAATGAGCAGTTCTTC	CASSLSPPLDNEQFF